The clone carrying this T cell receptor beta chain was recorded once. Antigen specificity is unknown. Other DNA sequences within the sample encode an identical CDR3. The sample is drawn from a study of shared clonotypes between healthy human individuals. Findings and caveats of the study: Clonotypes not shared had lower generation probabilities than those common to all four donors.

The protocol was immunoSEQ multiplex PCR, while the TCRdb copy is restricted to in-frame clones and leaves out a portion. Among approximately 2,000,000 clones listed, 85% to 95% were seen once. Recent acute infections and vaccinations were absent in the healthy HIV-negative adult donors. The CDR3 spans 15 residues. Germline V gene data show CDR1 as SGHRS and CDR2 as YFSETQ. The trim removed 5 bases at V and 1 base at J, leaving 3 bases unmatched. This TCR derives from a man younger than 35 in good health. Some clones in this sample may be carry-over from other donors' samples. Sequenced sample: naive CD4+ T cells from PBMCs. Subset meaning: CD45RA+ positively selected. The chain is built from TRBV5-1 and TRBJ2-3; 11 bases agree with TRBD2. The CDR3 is CASSTSGSGTDTQYF. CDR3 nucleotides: TGCGCCAGCAGTACTAGCGGGAGTGGCACAGATACGCAGTATTTT.